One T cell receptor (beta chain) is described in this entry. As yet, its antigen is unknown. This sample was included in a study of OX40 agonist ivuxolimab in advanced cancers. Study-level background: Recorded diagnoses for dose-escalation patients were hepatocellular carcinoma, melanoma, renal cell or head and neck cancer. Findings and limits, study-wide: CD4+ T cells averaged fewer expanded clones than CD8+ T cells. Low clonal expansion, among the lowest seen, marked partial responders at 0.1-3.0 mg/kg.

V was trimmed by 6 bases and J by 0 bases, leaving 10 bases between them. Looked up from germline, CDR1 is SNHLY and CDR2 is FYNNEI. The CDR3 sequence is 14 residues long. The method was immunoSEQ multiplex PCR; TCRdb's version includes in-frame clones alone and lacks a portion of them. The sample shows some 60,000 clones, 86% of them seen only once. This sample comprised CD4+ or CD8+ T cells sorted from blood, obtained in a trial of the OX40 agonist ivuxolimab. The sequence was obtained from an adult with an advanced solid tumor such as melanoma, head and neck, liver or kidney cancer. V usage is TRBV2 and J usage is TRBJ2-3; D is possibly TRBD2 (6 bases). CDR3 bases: TGTGCCAGCAGGTCGGGGGTTAGCACAGATACGCAGTATTTT. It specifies CASRSGVSTDTQYF.